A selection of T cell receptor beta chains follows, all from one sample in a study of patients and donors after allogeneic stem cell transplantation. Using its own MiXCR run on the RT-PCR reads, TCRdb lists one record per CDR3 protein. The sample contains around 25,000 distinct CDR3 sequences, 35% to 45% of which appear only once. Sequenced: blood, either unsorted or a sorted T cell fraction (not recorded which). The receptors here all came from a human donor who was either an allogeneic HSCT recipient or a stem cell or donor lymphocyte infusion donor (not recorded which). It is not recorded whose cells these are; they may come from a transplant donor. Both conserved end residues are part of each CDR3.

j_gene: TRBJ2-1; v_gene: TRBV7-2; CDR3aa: CASSLADRVYNEQFF
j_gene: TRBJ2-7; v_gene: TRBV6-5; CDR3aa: CASSAGDDSYEQYF
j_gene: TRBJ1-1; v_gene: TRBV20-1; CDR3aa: CSARAPRQDPREAFF
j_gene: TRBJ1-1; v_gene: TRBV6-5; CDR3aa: CASSYGGLKAEAFF
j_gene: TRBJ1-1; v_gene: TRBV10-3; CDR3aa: CAISEGNRGPANTEAFF
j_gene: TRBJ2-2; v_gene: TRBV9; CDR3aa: CASSVGTGGTGELFF
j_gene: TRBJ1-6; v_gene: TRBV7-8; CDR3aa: CASSLNGNSPLHF
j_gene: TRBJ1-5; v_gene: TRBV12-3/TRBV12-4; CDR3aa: CASSLQARGNQPQHF
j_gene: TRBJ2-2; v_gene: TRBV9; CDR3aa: CASSVALLSNTGELFF
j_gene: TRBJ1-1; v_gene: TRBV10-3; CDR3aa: CAISTNSQGANTEAFF
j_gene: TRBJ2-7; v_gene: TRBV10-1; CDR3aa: CASSSAGAVAEQYF
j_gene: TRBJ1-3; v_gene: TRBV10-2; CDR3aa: CASSVDRGHTIYF
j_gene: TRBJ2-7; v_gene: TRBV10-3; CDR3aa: CAISESRKGGESYEQYF
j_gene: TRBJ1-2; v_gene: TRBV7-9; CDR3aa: CASSFQTDYGYTF
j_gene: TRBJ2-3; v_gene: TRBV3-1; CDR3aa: CASSSRRLLSTDTQYF
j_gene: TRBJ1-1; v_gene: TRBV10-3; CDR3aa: CAISAYGRGGEAFF
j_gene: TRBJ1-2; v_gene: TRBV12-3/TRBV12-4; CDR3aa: CASSTGTSRAYGYTF
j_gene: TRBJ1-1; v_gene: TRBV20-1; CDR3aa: CSARRSQKYTEAFF
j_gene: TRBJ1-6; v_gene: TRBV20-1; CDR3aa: CSASLLQPNSPLHF
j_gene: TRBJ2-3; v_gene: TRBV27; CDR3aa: CASSLQSWGGDTQYF
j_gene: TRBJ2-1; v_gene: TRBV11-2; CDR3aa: CASSMFPLYNEQFF
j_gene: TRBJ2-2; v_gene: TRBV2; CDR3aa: CASSVAAYTGELFF
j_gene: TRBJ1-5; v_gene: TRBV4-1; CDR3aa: CASSQDGDRVIPQHF
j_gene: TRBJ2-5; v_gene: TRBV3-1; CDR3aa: CASSQHADQETQYF
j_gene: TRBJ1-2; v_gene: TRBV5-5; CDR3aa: CASSPTPGDYGYTF
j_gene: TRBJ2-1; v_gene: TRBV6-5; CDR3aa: CASSPGLYNEQFF
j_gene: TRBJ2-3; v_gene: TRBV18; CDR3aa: CASSPTSGSTDTQYF
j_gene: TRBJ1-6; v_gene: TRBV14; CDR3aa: CASSQTGFNSPLHF
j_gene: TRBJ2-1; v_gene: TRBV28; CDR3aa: CASSLSPTSGRMSYNEQFF
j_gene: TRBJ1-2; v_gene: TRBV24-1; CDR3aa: CATSDLYGYTF
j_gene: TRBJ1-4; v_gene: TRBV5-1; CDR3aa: CASSLGQVPTNEKLFF
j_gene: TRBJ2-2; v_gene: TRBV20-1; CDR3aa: CSAPARYTGELFF
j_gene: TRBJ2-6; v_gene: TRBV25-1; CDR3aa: CASRETGGGSRANVLTF
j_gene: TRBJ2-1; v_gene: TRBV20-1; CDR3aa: CSAPRGAGVVGEQFF
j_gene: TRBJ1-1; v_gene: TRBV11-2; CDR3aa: CASSVQVSSDMNTEAFF
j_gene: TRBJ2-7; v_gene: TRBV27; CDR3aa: CASGGSSYEQYF
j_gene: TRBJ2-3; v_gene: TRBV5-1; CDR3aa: CASSFLLDRGDTQYF
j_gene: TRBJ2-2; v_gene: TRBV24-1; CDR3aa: CATSDLNRDRESTGELFF
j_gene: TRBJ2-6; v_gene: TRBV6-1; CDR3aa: CASSELAAWAGANVLTF
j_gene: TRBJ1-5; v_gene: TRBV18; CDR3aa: CASSPRDRGSVQPQHF
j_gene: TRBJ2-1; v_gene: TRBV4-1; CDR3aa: CASSHGPGLRSYNEQFF
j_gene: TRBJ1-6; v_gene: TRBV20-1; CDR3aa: CSARQVYNSPLHF
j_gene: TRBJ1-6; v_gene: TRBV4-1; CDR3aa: CASSATDSFYNSPLHF
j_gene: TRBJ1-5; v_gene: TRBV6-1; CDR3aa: CASSEGQGRLSQHF
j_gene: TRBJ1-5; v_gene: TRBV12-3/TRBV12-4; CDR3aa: CASSDRVSNQPQHF
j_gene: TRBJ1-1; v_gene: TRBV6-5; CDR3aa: CASRRTGMAEAFF
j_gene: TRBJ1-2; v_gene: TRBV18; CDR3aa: CASSPTGALYGYTF
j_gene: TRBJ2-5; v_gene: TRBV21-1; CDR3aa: CASSKGDSRGETQYF
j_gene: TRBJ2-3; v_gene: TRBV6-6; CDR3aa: CASSLGTGIVTDTQYF
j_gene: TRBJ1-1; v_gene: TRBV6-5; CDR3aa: CASSRTGTEAFF
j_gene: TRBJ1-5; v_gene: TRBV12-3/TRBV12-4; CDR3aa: CASSLAQGVRNQPQHF
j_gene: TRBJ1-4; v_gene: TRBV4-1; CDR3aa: CASSQIQTRREKLFF
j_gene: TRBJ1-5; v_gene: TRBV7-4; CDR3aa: CASSPRACQPQHF